This T cell receptor beta chain derives from a study of blood T cells in healthy people across ages. This clonotype appeared many times. Through a sample-barcoded 5' primer and a J-beta primer mix, a second PCR was run for roughly 7 to 12 cycles. TCRdb ran MiXCR on the 5' RACE reads and lists one entry per CDR3 protein. In the table there are roughly 830,000 distinct CDR3 sequences, approximately 59% of which are singletons. CDR3 size: 14 residues. V shed 1 base and J 6 bases; nucleotides not matched to a gene: 7. Germline assignment: CDR1 DFQATT and CDR2 SNEGSKA (reference sequence). V and J are TRBV20-1 and TRBJ2-7; 9 bases agree with TRBD2. Sequencing was performed on blood. This clonotype was obtained from a man under 40 in good health. The CDR3 loop reads CSARVAGGSGEQYF. In DNA form, the CDR3 reads TGCAGTGCTAGAGTGGCGGGGGGGTCTGGCGAGCAGTACTTC.